One sample yielded the 2 T cell receptor beta chains listed below, sequenced in a study of T cell responses to AZD1222 COVID-19 vaccine. Generated by immunoSEQ multiplex PCR, the TCRdb table keeps only in-frame clones and is missing some. The repertoire has 150,000 to 200,000 clones, 94% of them found once; the top ten carry 0.64%. The sequencing here drew on peripheral blood, taken on day 0 of AZD1222 vaccination. The receptors were sampled from an adult in good health.

This chain connects TRBV7-8 to TRBJ1-1; D gene uncertain. V lost 6 bases, J lost 5 bases, and 16 bases lay in between. The germline gives CDR1 SGHVS, CDR2 FQNEAQ. The CDR3 covers 14 residues. CDR3 DNA sequence: TGTGCCAGCAGAGCATATACTGGCGGGACTGAAGCTTTCTTT. This sequence encodes CASRAYTGGTEAFF.

The rearrangement uses TRBV5-1 and TRBJ1-6; TRBD1 matches at 10 bases. Trimming took 3 bases from V and 9 from J; bases not matched to a gene: 9. The CDR3 contains 16 residues. Germline V gene data show CDR1 as SGHRS and CDR2 as YFSETQ. The CDR3 loop reads CASSWDRDRGSSPLHF. CDR3 DNA: TGCGCCAGCAGCTGGGACCGGGACAGGGGATCTTCACCCCTCCACTTT. Full variable domain (rest looked up from reference TRBV5-1 and TRBJ1-6): KAGVTQTPRYLIKTRGQQVTLSCSPISGHRSVSWYQQTPGQGLQFLFEYFSETQRNKGNFPGRFSGRQFSNSRSEMNVSTLELGDSALYLCASSWDRDRGSSPLHFGNGTRLTVT.